The TCR beta chain described here comes from a study of blood T cell repertoires in COVID-19. Individuals drawn from around 25 US areas were roughly 18 to 100 years old. In Cohort 3, a recovered donor had either two negative PCRs, clearance, or symptom resolution. The CDR3 totals 18 residues. The germline gives CDR1 LGHDT, CDR2 YNNKEL (reference sequence). The V gene end was trimmed by 6 bases and the J gene end by 1 base; junction bases not matched to a gene: 9. As processed by the authors: Researchers report that nucleated cell counts were estimated from reference gene primer amplification. The assay was immunoSEQ multiplex PCR, and TCRdb's table has in-frame clones only and misses some. Clone size and the V and J calls come from that table; the DNA yielded D and trimming. The table includes 180,000 or so clones, roughly four fifths detected once.

The sequenced sample was PBMCs or T cells enriched from blood (not recorded which). V and J are TRBV3-1 (or the pseudogene TRBV3-2) and TRBJ2-3; 14 bases agree with TRBD2. The TCR originated in a man aged 45 to 65 who had recovered from COVID-19. CDR3 in amino acids: CASSGTSGRVGGTDTQYF. In nucleotides, the CDR3 is TGTGCCAGCAGTGGGACTAGCGGGAGAGTTGGTGGCACAGATACGCAGTATTTT.